These T cell receptor beta chains were read from a single sample in a study of cytomegalovirus exposure and HLA in healthy donors. Only in-frame clones appear in the TCRdb table, and some are missing; sequencing was by immunoSEQ multiplex PCR. The table lists about 82,000 clones, 70% to 80% of them singletons, with approximately 3.2% in the top ten. The sequenced sample consisted of PBMCs. Every receptor here comes from a man between 50 and 59 years old in good health and CMV-seronegative. CDR3s include the opening cysteine and the closing phenylalanine or tryptophan.

J gene: TRBJ2-3; V gene: TRBV2; CDR3 protein: CASRREADTQYF
J gene: TRBJ1-2; V gene: TRBV28; CDR3 protein: CASSLGDSRNGYTF
J gene: TRBJ1-1; V gene: TRBV7-2; CDR3 protein: CASSLVESGTEAFF
J gene: TRBJ2-3; V gene: TRBV6-1; CDR3 protein: CATEVLRTDTQYF
J gene: TRBJ1-5; V gene: TRBV6-5; CDR3 protein: CATGTGRTQHF
J gene: TRBJ1-5; V gene: TRBV30; CDR3 protein: CAWSVAPGQGFNQPQHF
J gene: TRBJ1-4; V gene: TRBV25-1; CDR3 protein: CASSERTGSNEKLFF
J gene: TRBJ1-2; V gene: TRBV9; CDR3 protein: CASSVARQNYGYTF
J gene: TRBJ1-3; V gene: TRBV27; CDR3 protein: CASSMDRRNTIYF
J gene: TRBJ2-1; V gene: TRBV29-1; CDR3 protein: CSVKFDRGGRYNEQFF
J gene: TRBJ1-5; V gene: TRBV19; CDR3 protein: CASKLDRGNQPQHF
J gene: TRBJ2-1; V gene: TRBV19; CDR3 protein: CASSRGASTYNEQFF
J gene: TRBJ2-3; V gene: TRBV9; CDR3 protein: CASCAGGRTDTQYF
J gene: TRBJ2-5; V gene: TRBV7-2; CDR3 protein: CASSPQETQYF
J gene: TRBJ2-5; V gene: TRBV15; CDR3 protein: CATSSLGTGLKETQYF
J gene: TRBJ1-1; V gene: TRBV7-3; CDR3 protein: CASSLTMNTEAFF
J gene: TRBJ2-7; V gene: TRBV10-3; CDR3 protein: CAISEPGGEQYF
J gene: TRBJ2-7; V gene: TRBV6-1; CDR3 protein: CASSRDRDGEQYF
J gene: TRBJ2-7; V gene: TRBV7-9; CDR3 protein: CSSGEPPGTPSYEQYF
J gene: TRBJ1-1; V gene: TRBV2; CDR3 protein: CASSERGRTTEAFF
J gene: TRBJ2-7; V gene: TRBV27; CDR3 protein: CASSWVGGYEQYF
J gene: TRBJ2-5; V gene: TRBV28; CDR3 protein: CASSPRETQYF
J gene: TRBJ2-2; V gene: TRBV30; CDR3 protein: CAWKGSGRLATGELFF
J gene: TRBJ2-7; V gene: TRBV6-5; CDR3 protein: CASSRRTSGVGEQYF
J gene: TRBJ1-3; V gene: TRBV30; CDR3 protein: CAWRPFGGAGNTIYF
J gene: TRBJ2-1; V gene: TRBV5-6; CDR3 protein: CASRTPSGSSEQFF
J gene: TRBJ1-2; V gene: TRBV5-6; CDR3 protein: CASSTPTDYGYTF
J gene: TRBJ1-1; V gene: TRBV30; CDR3 protein: CAWSRDRVTEAFF
J gene: TRBJ2-5; V gene: TRBV27; CDR3 protein: CASSLQPQASGGSTQYF